This entry is about one TCR beta chain. Its target is unknown. This record belongs to a study of blood T cells in healthy people across ages. Study-wide results and caveats: PBMCs were not sorted, which prevented a conclusive comparison of naive versus antigen-experienced cells. Roughly linear declines in TCR beta diversity per million T cells occurred with age. The study found more naive CD4+ cells and higher diversity in long-lived than aged donors.

Together with a sample-barcoded 5' primer, a J-beta primer mix was included in a second PCR lasting 7 to 11 cycles. TCRdb re-called the 5' RACE reads through MiXCR, storing one row per CDR3 protein. The table has around 1,100,000 distinct CDR3 sequences, 35% to 40% seen once. Each sample gave at least 6.5 million isolated PBMCs. Sequencing used blood. The TCR comes from a man between 18 and 35 years old in good health.

CDR3 in amino acids: CAISPGGGTDTQYF. In DNA, the CDR3 is TGTGCCATCAGCCCTGGGGGGGGCACAGATACGCAGTATTTT. V gene TRBV10-3 combines with J gene TRBJ2-3; TRBD2 agrees at 7 bases. V lost 6 bases, J lost 1 base, and 4 bases stayed unmatched. The CDR3 runs 14 residues. The germline V gene encodes CDR1 ENHRY and CDR2 SYGVKD.